This is a list of T cell receptor beta chains from one sample in a study of graft-versus-host responses after intestinal transplantation. The data were produced by immunoSEQ multiplex PCR, yet TCRdb's version contains in-frame clones alone and is incomplete. The sample lists approximately 9,100 clones, 30% to 35% occurring once. This specimen was alloreactive CD8+ T cells from a mixed lymphocyte reaction culture, taken before transplantation. Source of these receptors: a human patient who was an organ donor for intestinal transplantation. CDR3s include the opening cysteine and the closing phenylalanine or tryptophan. Fields, in order: V gene, clone size, D gene, J gene, CDR3 DNA, CDR3 protein. D genes are given only for firm matches. Clone size is not always given. Where it is, it says once, few, many or a class for expanded clones.

v_call: TRBV5-6
clone_size: -
d_call: -
j_call: TRBJ2-1
cdr3_nt: TGTGCCAGCCGCCGGGGGAGCTCCTACAATGAGCAGTTCTTC
cdr3_aa: CASRRGSSYNEQFF

v_call: TRBV6-6
clone_size: few
d_call: TRBD2
j_call: TRBJ2-3
cdr3_nt: TGTGCCAGCACAGGAGGCGGGGGATCAGATACGCAGTATTTT
cdr3_aa: CASTGGGGSDTQYF

v_call: TRBV6-1
clone_size: -
d_call: TRBD1
j_call: TRBJ2-3
cdr3_nt: TGTGCCAGCAGTGAGGGACAGGGGGCAGATACGCAGTATTTT
cdr3_aa: CASSEGQGADTQYF

v_call: TRBV5-6
clone_size: -
d_call: TRBD1
j_call: TRBJ2-1
cdr3_nt: TGTGCCAGCAGCCCCGGACAGGGAGTTATGTGGGAGCAGTTCTTC
cdr3_aa: CASSPGQGVMWEQFF

v_call: TRBV5-5
clone_size: -
d_call: -
j_call: TRBJ2-7
cdr3_nt: TGTGCCAGCAGCTTGGGTCGGGAGCAGTACTTC
cdr3_aa: CASSLGREQYF

v_call: TRBV6-5
clone_size: -
d_call: TRBD2
j_call: TRBJ2-5
cdr3_nt: TGTGCCAGCAGTTATTCACGACTAGCGGGAGGAAAGACCCAGTACTTC
cdr3_aa: CASSYSRLAGGKTQYF

v_call: TRBV5-4
clone_size: medium-sized
d_call: -
j_call: TRBJ1-2
cdr3_nt: TGTGCCAGCAGCTTGGAACGGTATGGCTACACCTTC
cdr3_aa: CASSLERYGYTF

v_call: TRBV28
clone_size: -
d_call: TRBD1
j_call: TRBJ1-5
cdr3_nt: TGTGCCAGCAGTTGGGACAGTGAGAGTAATCAGCCCCAGCATTTT
cdr3_aa: CASSWDSESNQPQHF

v_call: TRBV5-6
clone_size: large
d_call: -
j_call: TRBJ2-7
cdr3_nt: TGTGCCAGCAGCCCCCTCCTTAGACAGGCCGCCTACGAGCAGTACTTC
cdr3_aa: CASSPLLRQAAYEQYF

v_call: TRBV27
clone_size: few
d_call: -
j_call: TRBJ1-2
cdr3_nt: TGTGCCAGCAGCTCGGGGTCCTACTATGGCTACACCTTC
cdr3_aa: CASSSGSYYGYTF

v_call: TRBV18
clone_size: -
d_call: -
j_call: TRBJ2-1
cdr3_nt: TGTGCCAGCTCACCTTCGAGCACGGGCAATGAGCAGTTCTTC
cdr3_aa: CASSPSSTGNEQFF

v_call: TRBV5-1
clone_size: -
d_call: -
j_call: TRBJ1-2
cdr3_nt: TGCGCCAGCAGCTACACGCAGTCCTATGGCTACACCTTC
cdr3_aa: CASSYTQSYGYTF

v_call: TRBV5-6
clone_size: medium-sized
d_call: -
j_call: TRBJ2-4
cdr3_nt: TGTGCCAGCAGCTTGGGTCGGTACATTCAGTACTTC
cdr3_aa: CASSLGRYIQYF

v_call: TRBV27
clone_size: -
d_call: -
j_call: TRBJ2-6
cdr3_nt: TGTGCCAGCAGTTACCTCTATCCCTCTGGGGCCAACGTCCTGACTTTC
cdr3_aa: CASSYLYPSGANVLTF

v_call: TRBV27
clone_size: few
d_call: TRBD2
j_call: TRBJ2-5
cdr3_nt: TGTGCCAGCAGTCTGGGACTAGGCGAGACCCAGTACTTC
cdr3_aa: CASSLGLGETQYF

v_call: TRBV5-4
clone_size: -
d_call: -
j_call: TRBJ2-1
cdr3_nt: TGTGCCAGCAGCTTGAACACAGGGATCTCCTACAATGAGCAGTTCTTC
cdr3_aa: CASSLNTGISYNEQFF

v_call: TRBV4-1
clone_size: medium-sized
d_call: -
j_call: TRBJ1-2
cdr3_nt: TGCGCCAGCAGCCAACCGCCAGGGGATGGCTACACCTTC
cdr3_aa: CASSQPPGDGYTF

v_call: TRBV13
clone_size: -
d_call: TRBD2
j_call: TRBJ2-5
cdr3_nt: TGTGCCAGCAGCTTACGGATGGGGACTAGCGGGAGAGACCAGTACTTC
cdr3_aa: CASSLRMGTSGRDQYF

v_call: TRBV4-2
clone_size: -
d_call: -
j_call: TRBJ1-3
cdr3_nt: TGTGCCAGCAGCCAAGATCTGGTGAGCGGCCCGGGAGGATTGGACACCATATATTTT
cdr3_aa: CASSQDLVSGPGGLDTIYF

v_call: TRBV27
clone_size: -
d_call: -
j_call: TRBJ2-7
cdr3_nt: TGTGCCAGCAGTTTGGGCAGGGCCTACGAGCAGTACTTC
cdr3_aa: CASSLGRAYEQYF

v_call: TRBV27
clone_size: -
d_call: -
j_call: TRBJ2-7
cdr3_nt: TGTGCCAGCAGCTTCCTTCACAGGGATCACGAGCAGTACTTC
cdr3_aa: CASSFLHRDHEQYF

v_call: TRBV7-2
clone_size: -
d_call: -
j_call: TRBJ1-5
cdr3_nt: TGTGCCAGCAGCGTCTTGCGGCCCGGGAGCAATCAGCCCCAGCATTTT
cdr3_aa: CASSVLRPGSNQPQHF

v_call: TRBV28
clone_size: medium-sized
d_call: -
j_call: TRBJ2-6
cdr3_nt: TGTGCCACCAGCAGGGTGCCAATCTCTGGGGCCAACGTCCTGACTTTC
cdr3_aa: CATSRVPISGANVLTF

v_call: TRBV7-2
clone_size: -
d_call: -
j_call: TRBJ2-1
cdr3_nt: TGTGCCAGCAGCTCCCTAGCAATTGAGCAGTTCTTC
cdr3_aa: CASSSLAIEQFF

v_call: TRBV27
clone_size: -
d_call: -
j_call: TRBJ2-7
cdr3_nt: TGTGCCAGCAGTTTAGTGGGGGGTGGTTACGAGCAGTACTTC
cdr3_aa: CASSLVGGGYEQYF

v_call: TRBV9
clone_size: -
d_call: -
j_call: TRBJ1-2
cdr3_nt: TGTGCCAGCAGCGTATCCCTTGGTTTTGACATCGCTAACTATGGCTACACCTTC
cdr3_aa: CASSVSLGFDIANYGYTF

v_call: TRBV7-8
clone_size: medium-sized
d_call: -
j_call: TRBJ1-1
cdr3_nt: TGTGCCAGCAGCTTAGCGTGGGGCCTGAACACTGAAGCTTTCTTT
cdr3_aa: CASSLAWGLNTEAFF

v_call: TRBV27
clone_size: -
d_call: TRBD1
j_call: TRBJ2-7
cdr3_nt: TGTGCCAGCTCCGACAGGGTGTGGGCCGAGCAGTACTTC
cdr3_aa: CASSDRVWAEQYF

v_call: TRBV19
clone_size: -
d_call: TRBD1
j_call: TRBJ2-1
cdr3_nt: TGTGCCAGTAGTAGAGACAGGGGGCCTTACAATGAGCAGTTCTTC
cdr3_aa: CASSRDRGPYNEQFF

v_call: TRBV30
clone_size: -
d_call: -
j_call: TRBJ1-4
cdr3_nt: TGTGCCTGGAGTGTATTCTCCGGGAGTGAAAAACTGTTTTTT
cdr3_aa: CAWSVFSGSEKLFF

v_call: TRBV9
clone_size: medium-sized
d_call: -
j_call: TRBJ1-3
cdr3_nt: TGTGCCAGCAGCCCGGGGGACCCTGGAAACACCATATATTTT
cdr3_aa: CASSPGDPGNTIYF

v_call: TRBV5-8
clone_size: few
d_call: -
j_call: TRBJ2-7
cdr3_nt: TGTGCCAGCAGCTTGGCCAACTCCTACGAGCAGTACTTC
cdr3_aa: CASSLANSYEQYF

v_call: TRBV4-1
clone_size: -
d_call: TRBD1
j_call: TRBJ2-5
cdr3_nt: TGCGCCAGCAGCCAAGTGACAGGGGGGGAAGAGACCCAGTACTTC
cdr3_aa: CASSQVTGGEETQYF

v_call: TRBV6-5
clone_size: few
d_call: TRBD1
j_call: TRBJ2-7
cdr3_nt: TGTGCCAGCAGTTACCGGGACAGCTCCTACGAGCAGTACTTC
cdr3_aa: CASSYRDSSYEQYF

v_call: TRBV6-6
clone_size: -
d_call: -
j_call: TRBJ2-7
cdr3_nt: TGTGCCAGCAGTTACTCCTGGAGGGTCGGGGTGAACGAGCAGTACTTC
cdr3_aa: CASSYSWRVGVNEQYF

v_call: TRBV6-5
clone_size: few
d_call: -
j_call: TRBJ2-2
cdr3_nt: TGTGCCACGTACACCGGGGAGCTGTTTTTT
cdr3_aa: CATYTGELFF

v_call: TRBV4-2
clone_size: few
d_call: -
j_call: TRBJ1-2
cdr3_nt: TGTGCCAGCAGTCAAGCAAATCTGGTCGAGGGCAATGGCTACACCTTC
cdr3_aa: CASSQANLVEGNGYTF

v_call: TRBV7-8
clone_size: -
d_call: -
j_call: TRBJ2-3
cdr3_nt: TGTGCCAGCAGCTCCTGGGAGGCAGACTTCACAGATACGCAGTATTTT
cdr3_aa: CASSSWEADFTDTQYF

v_call: TRBV6-4
clone_size: few
d_call: TRBD1
j_call: TRBJ2-3
cdr3_nt: TGTGCCAGCAGTGCTACAGGGGGCGCCACAGATACGCAGTATTTT
cdr3_aa: CASSATGGATDTQYF

v_call: TRBV6-6
clone_size: -
d_call: -
j_call: TRBJ2-7
cdr3_nt: TGTGCCAGCAGTTACCACAGTCGCCACGAGCAGTACTTC
cdr3_aa: CASSYHSRHEQYF